Following are 23 T cell receptor beta chains from one sample sequenced in a study of T cells after yellow fever vaccination. From the 5' RACE reads, TCRdb called clonotypes with MiXCR, one entry per CDR3 protein. The repertoire holds 25,000 to 40,000 distinct CDR3 sequences, 6.6% seen once, with approximately 22% in the top ten. Sequencing used PBMCs, either bulk or a sorted T-cell subset (CD4+, CD8+, memory, or dextramer-sorted; not recorded which), obtained on the day of the first yellow fever vaccination. All receptors come from a man younger than 35 who received the YFV17D yellow fever vaccine.

The V call is TRBV7-2, the J call TRBJ2-4, with D perhaps assigned TRBD1 or TRBD2 (5 bases each). Germline V gene lookup returns CDR1 SGHTA and CDR2 FQGNSA. The CDR3 loop spans 15 amino acids. V was trimmed by 6 bases and J by 6 bases, leaving 18 bases between them. The CDR3, as DNA: TGTGCCAGCAGTTCCCCTCAGTATGGGGGAAACATTCAGTACTTC. Translation gives CASSSPQYGGNIQYF.

This clonotype was detected ten times or more. The rearrangement joins TRBV7-2 to TRBJ2-1; TRBD2 agrees at 7 bases. The CDR3 contains 17 residues. CDR1 is SGHTA, CDR2 FQGNSA, per germline. Losses at the gene ends were 2 bases for V and 2 bases for J; bases not matched to a gene: 9. CDR3 protein: CASSLNVGGGPYNEQFF. CDR3 coding DNA: TGTGCCAGCAGCTTAAATGTGGGCGGGGGACCCTACAATGAGCAGTTCTTC. The full variable domain, rest sourced from reference TRBV7-2 and TRBJ2-1, is GAGVSQSPSNKVTEKGKDVELRCDPISGHTALYWYRQSLGQGLEFLIYFQGNSAPDKSGLPSDRFSAERTGGSVSTLTIQRTQQEDSAVYLCASSLNVGGGPYNEQFFGPGTRLTVL.

The V and J genes are TRBV5-5 and TRBJ2-4; no clear D. The CDR3 has 16 amino acids. CDR1 is SGHKS, CDR2 YYEKEE, per germline (reference sequence). The V end lost 4 bases, the J end lost 0 bases, and 14 bases lay between the germline ends. CDR3 sequence reads: CASSPRLLLAKNIQYF. CDR3 bases: TGTGCCAGCAGCCCCAGGCTCTTACTAGCCAAAAACATTCAGTACTTC.

This clonotype occurred many times. CDR3 in amino acids: CASSTSGGAKTQYF. Here the CDR3 DNA reads TGTGCCAGCAGTACTAGCGGGGGGGCAAAGACCCAGTACTTC. The genes are TRBV12-3 or TRBV12-4 and TRBJ2-5, with 13 nucleotides matching TRBD2. V lost 5 bases, J lost 6 bases, and 3 bases stayed unmatched. This CDR3 has 14 amino acids.

This clonotype occurred many times. V gene TRBV6-2 or TRBV6-3 combines with J gene TRBJ2-3; no clear D gene. The CDR3 totals 15 residues. V was pared by 9 bases and J by 3 bases, with 19 bases between. Germline lookup yields CDR1 MNHEY and CDR2 SVGEGT. The CDR3 sequence: CASHVGSDTTDTQYF. For the CDR3, the DNA is TGTGCCAGTCACGTGGGATCAGACACGACAGATACGCAGTATTTT.

This clonotype was observed a few times. CDR3 protein: CASSDLIGYTF. DNA for the CDR3: TGTGCCAGCAGTGACTTGATTGGCTACACCTTC. The chain uses TRBV28 and TRBJ1-2; no definite D call. There are 11 residues in the CDR3. The ends were cut back, 5 bases at V and 7 bases at J, with 8 bases in the middle. Per germline, CDR1 MDHEN and CDR2 SYDVKM.

This clonotype was counted at least ten times. The chain recombines TRBV12-5 with TRBJ2-1; TRBD2 matches 7 bases. Germline loops: CDR1 LGHNT, CDR2 FRNRAP. V was pared by 6 bases and J by 7 bases, with 6 bases of the junction left unmatched. The CDR3 has 13 residues. The CDR3 protein is CASGRGSMNEQFF. The CDR3 DNA sequence: TGTGCTAGTGGGCGGGGGTCTATGAATGAGCAGTTCTTC.

With respect to this clonotype: One base away lies a much larger clone, so this may be a sequencing read error. The chain is built from TRBV4-1 and TRBJ2-3; TRBD2 matches 8 bases. V gave up 2 bases and J gave up 2 bases; unmatched junction bases: 12. Germline CDR1 is MGHRA and CDR2 is YSYEKL. The CDR3 runs to 18 residues. CDR3 amino acids: CASSQLPGLESTTDTQYF. CDR3 in DNA: TGCGCCAGCAGCCAACTTCCGGGACTAGAATCCACCACAGATACGCAGTATTTT.

This clonotype has ten or more counts. The chain combines TRBV6-2 or TRBV6-3 with TRBJ2-7, with D tentatively TRBD1 (6 bases). CDR1 is MNHEY and CDR2 is SVGEGT in the germline V gene. The CDR3 is 14 amino acids. V was clipped by 6 bases and J by 3 bases, with 15 bases between them. CDR3 protein: CASSKGDGIYEQYF. The CDR3, as DNA: TGTGCCAGCAGCAAGGGGGACGGGATCTACGAGCAGTACTTC.

This clonotype was seen many times. This chain's CDR3 is CASSFSSLAGTTRGTDTQYF. The CDR3 nucleotides read TGTGCCAGCAGTTTTTCCAGCCTAGCGGGGACTACTAGGGGCACAGATACGCAGTATTTT. J is TRBJ2-3 and V is TRBV12-3 or TRBV12-4, with 9 bases that match TRBD2. Unmatched junction bases numbered 17, after V lost 3 bases and J lost 1 base. This CDR3 has 20 residues.

At least ten counts were recorded for this clonotype. V is TRBV4-1 and J is TRBJ1-2, with D perhaps TRBD1 (5 bases). Trimming took 2 bases from V and 4 from J, leaving 14 bases between them. The CDR3 runs 15 residues. Germline lookup yields CDR1 MGHRA and CDR2 YSYEKL. The chain's CDR3 is CASSQTGTDLYGYTF. The CDR3, as DNA: TGCGCCAGCAGCCAAACCGGGACTGACCTCTATGGCTACACCTTC.

This clonotype has just a few counts. This rearrangement joins TRBV5-1 to TRBJ2-2; possibly TRBD1 or TRBD2 for D (6 bases each). CDR1 is SGHRS, CDR2 YFSETQ, per germline. The V end lost 5 bases, the J end lost 1 base, and 12 bases lay between the germline ends. This CDR3 is built from 15 residues. CDR3 bases: TGCGCCAGCAGTGCCGGGGGCGGGAACACCGGGGAGCTGTTTTTT. Its translation: CASSAGGGNTGELFF.

This clonotype turned up a few times. The chain is built from TRBV12-3 or TRBV12-4 and TRBJ1-6, with 7 bases that match TRBD1. This CDR3 has 14 amino acids. The ends lost 6 bases at V and 9 bases at J; junction bases unmatched: 8. The CDR3 coding sequence is TGTGCCAGCAGGCCCGAGACAGGGTTTTCACCCCTCCACTTT. This sequence encodes CASRPETGFSPLHF.

The sample holds many counts of this clonotype. This chain links TRBV5-5 with TRBJ2-7; 9 positions agree with TRBD1. V shed 2 bases and J 6 bases; nucleotides not matched to a gene: 3. The CDR3 loop spans 13 amino acids. Per germline, CDR1 SGHKS and CDR2 YYEKEE (reference sequence). The chain's CDR3 is CASSFLGQGEQYV. DNA of the CDR3: TGTGCCAGCAGCTTTCTGGGACAGGGCGAGCAGTACGTC.

This clonotype was seen a handful of times. The rearrangement links TRBV19 to TRBJ1-1; D not resolved. V dropped 3 bases and J dropped 1 base, with 12 bases sitting between them. Germline V gene lookup returns CDR1 LNHDA and CDR2 SQIVND (reference sequence). This CDR3 is 15 amino acids long. In DNA form, the CDR3 reads TGTGCCAGTAGTATCGTGGGCGCCGGGAACACTGAAGCTTTCTTT. Its protein is CASSIVGAGNTEAFF.

This clonotype was counted ten times or more. The rearrangement links TRBV7-9 to TRBJ1-1; no clear D. The CDR3 is made up of 12 amino acids. V lost 2 bases, J lost 4 bases, and 5 bases lay in between. Germline V lookup: CDR1 SEHNR, CDR2 FQNEAQ (reference sequence). CDR3 coding DNA: TGTGCCAGCAGCTTACAGGCCACTGAAGCTTTCTTT. It encodes CASSLQATEAFF.

In this sample, this clonotype turned up many times. The rearrangement uses TRBV18 and TRBJ2-6; maybe TRBD2 (6 bases). Deletions cut 2 bases from V and 0 bases from J, with 11 bases between. This CDR3 comprises 17 residues. The germline V gene encodes CDR1 KGHSH and CDR2 LQKENI. DNA of the CDR3: TGTGCCAGCTCACCATTGGAGGGTAACTCTGGGGCCAACGTCCTGACTTTC. This codes for CASSPLEGNSGANVLTF. Looking up the rest from reference TRBV18 and TRBJ2-6 gives the full variable domain: NAGVMQNPRHLVRRRGQEARLRCSPMKGHSHVYWYRQLPEEGLKFMVYLQKENIIDESGMPKERFSAEFPKEGPSILRIQQVVRGDSAAYFCASSPLEGNSGANVLTFGAGSRLTVL.

This clonotype was seen only a few times. The V and J genes are TRBV7-9 and TRBJ2-6, with TRBD1 as a possible D gene (6 bases). From germline, CDR1 is SEHNR and CDR2 FQNEAQ (reference sequence). The V gene lost 5 bases and the J gene lost 4 bases, with 12 bases spanning the gap. The CDR3 consists of 15 residues. CDR3 protein: CASSKQGGGANVLTF. The CDR3 coding sequence is TGTGCCAGCAGCAAACAGGGCGGGGGGGCCAACGTCCTGACTTTC.

V usage is TRBV5-1 and J usage is TRBJ1-6; TRBD1 matches 8 bases. Germline trimming cut 4 bases from V and 6 bases from J; bases unmatched to any gene: 12. Per the germline V gene, CDR1 is SGHRS and CDR2 is YFSETQ. This CDR3 has 17 amino acids. CDR3 loop: CASSVGPRGQGNSPLHF. The CDR3 bases are TGCGCCAGCAGCGTGGGACCCAGGGGGCAGGGTAATTCACCCCTCCACTTT.

Many counts were recorded for this clonotype. V usage is TRBV3-1 and J usage is TRBJ2-2; D is uncertain. CDR3 length equals 14 residues. V lost 1 base and J 1 base, leaving 4 bases between the germline ends. Germline V CDR1 and CDR2: LGHDT, YNNKEL (reference sequence). CDR3 sequence reads: CASSQGRNTGELFF. The CDR3, as DNA: TGTGCCAGCAGCCAAGGAAGGAACACCGGGGAGCTGTTTTTT.

This clonotype showed up many times. V usage is TRBV11-2 and J usage is TRBJ1-2; no firm D call. Germline CDR1 and CDR2: SGHAT and FQNNGV. The CDR3 runs 13 residues. V gave up 4 bases and J gave up 4 bases, with 10 bases separating them. In DNA, the CDR3 is TGTGCCAGCAGCTCTGGGTCAGGCTATGGCTACACCTTC. This encodes CASSSGSGYGYTF.

There are many counts of this clonotype. The chain recombines TRBV7-3 with TRBJ1-1; possible D gene TRBD1, 5 bases. Germline-derived CDR1 and CDR2 are SGHTA and FQGTGA. The CDR3 has 15 amino acids. V lost 1 base and J lost 4, with 13 bases in between. The CDR3 DNA reads as TGTGCCAGCAGCTTAAGAGTGGGGGTCGGCACTGAAGCTTTCTTT. This sequence encodes CASSLRVGVGTEAFF.

This clonotype was counted ten times or more. The chain carries TRBV18 and TRBJ1-1; tentative D call: TRBD1 (5 bases). In germline, CDR1 is KGHSH, CDR2 LQKENI. V was pared by 6 bases and J by 6 bases, with 14 bases between. The CDR3 runs 13 residues. As DNA, the CDR3 is TGTGCCAGCTCCCCTTATTTCAGGGCTGAAGCTTTCTTT. Its protein is CASSPYFRAEAFF.